These T cell receptor beta chains were read from a single sample in a study of shared clonotypes between healthy human individuals. Sequencing used immunoSEQ multiplex PCR; TCRdb keeps in-frame clones, though not all of them. The data contain around 2,000,000 clones, about 95% of them seen just once; the ten biggest clones take up about 1.1%. Source material: naive CD8+ T cells sorted from blood. The source is a man between 18 and 29 years old in good health. Both conserved end residues are part of each CDR3. Each record gives: clone size, D gene, V gene, J gene, CDR3 DNA, CDR3 protein. A D gene is named only where the DNA matches it firmly. Some rows mark clone size as missing; the rest say once, few, many or name a class of expanded clone.

clone size: -
D gene: -
V gene: TRBV5-5
J gene: TRBJ2-7
CDR3 DNA: TGTGCCAGCAGCTTGGTTGGACACGGTTCCTACGAGCAGTACTTC
CDR3 protein: CASSLVGHGSYEQYF

clone size: -
D gene: -
V gene: TRBV4-1
J gene: TRBJ1-2
CDR3 DNA: TGCGCCAGCAGCCAAGAATGGGACAAGAATGGCTACACCTTC
CDR3 protein: CASSQEWDKNGYTF

clone size: few
D gene: -
V gene: TRBV5-6
J gene: TRBJ2-3
CDR3 DNA: TGTGCCAGCAGCTGGGGAACAGATACGCAGTATTTT
CDR3 protein: CASSWGTDTQYF

clone size: once
D gene: -
V gene: TRBV6-1
J gene: TRBJ2-7
CDR3 DNA: TGTGCCAGCAGTGAAGCGCGGGGCAGCCTGACCTACGAGCAGTACTTC
CDR3 protein: CASSEARGSLTYEQYF

clone size: -
D gene: -
V gene: TRBV27
J gene: TRBJ2-7
CDR3 DNA: TGTGCCAGCAGTTTATCACGACAGGTGTTCTACGAGCAGTACTTC
CDR3 protein: CASSLSRQVFYEQYF

clone size: once
D gene: -
V gene: TRBV13
J gene: TRBJ2-2
CDR3 DNA: TGTGCCAGCAGCGAGGAACTAGATTTCGACACCGGGGAGCTGTTTTTT
CDR3 protein: CASSEELDFDTGELFF

clone size: -
D gene: TRBD1
V gene: TRBV7-9
J gene: TRBJ1-2
CDR3 DNA: TGTGCCAGCAGCTATGGGACAGCCTATGGCTACACCTTC
CDR3 protein: CASSYGTAYGYTF

clone size: -
D gene: TRBD1
V gene: TRBV7-9
J gene: TRBJ1-1
CDR3 DNA: TGTGCCAGCAGGGAGCCGGGACAGGGGGCGACTGAAGCTTTCTTT
CDR3 protein: CASREPGQGATEAFF

clone size: once
D gene: -
V gene: TRBV7-9
J gene: TRBJ1-1
CDR3 DNA: TGTGCCAGCAGCTTAGGACAGGTCAACACTGAAGCTTTCTTT
CDR3 protein: CASSLGQVNTEAFF

clone size: -
D gene: -
V gene: TRBV2
J gene: TRBJ2-7
CDR3 DNA: TGTGCCAGCGCGCGTCCCTCAGGTGGGTCTTACGAGCAGTACTTC
CDR3 protein: CASARPSGGSYEQYF

clone size: few
D gene: TRBD1
V gene: TRBV7-9
J gene: TRBJ1-2
CDR3 DNA: TGTGCCAGCAGCTTAGGGACAGGAGCTAACTATGGCTACACCTTC
CDR3 protein: CASSLGTGANYGYTF

clone size: -
D gene: -
V gene: TRBV9
J gene: TRBJ1-2
CDR3 DNA: TGTGCCAGCAGCGTAGGTGGCAGCGGTTACTATGGCTACACCTTC
CDR3 protein: CASSVGGSGYYGYTF

clone size: once
D gene: -
V gene: TRBV10-3
J gene: TRBJ1-1
CDR3 DNA: TGTGCCATCAGTGGGCCCGACAGATTGAACACTGAAGCTTTCTTT
CDR3 protein: CAISGPDRLNTEAFF

clone size: -
D gene: -
V gene: TRBV10-3
J gene: TRBJ1-2
CDR3 DNA: TGTGCCATCACCGAGGACAGAAACTATGGCTACACCTTC
CDR3 protein: CAITEDRNYGYTF

clone size: -
D gene: TRBD2
V gene: TRBV13
J gene: TRBJ2-7
CDR3 DNA: TGTGCCAGCAGCTTAGCGACTAGCGGAACCTACGAGCAGTACTTC
CDR3 protein: CASSLATSGTYEQYF

clone size: -
D gene: TRBD2
V gene: TRBV5-1
J gene: TRBJ2-1
CDR3 DNA: TGCGCCAGCAGCTCCGGACTAGCGAGTTACAATGAGCAGTTCTTC
CDR3 protein: CASSSGLASYNEQFF

clone size: -
D gene: TRBD1
V gene: TRBV2
J gene: TRBJ1-6
CDR3 DNA: TGTGCCAGCAGTGACCCTGGACAGGGCGGGTATAATTCACCCCTCCACTTT
CDR3 protein: CASSDPGQGGYNSPLHF

clone size: -
D gene: -
V gene: TRBV19
J gene: TRBJ2-2
CDR3 DNA: TGTGCCAGTAGTTTAACCGGGGAGCTGTTTTTT
CDR3 protein: CASSLTGELFF